This is a list of T cell receptor beta chains from one sample in a study of blood T cell repertoires in COVID-19. Profiled with immunoSEQ multiplex PCR; TCRdb holds only in-frame clones, not every one. In the table there are 150,000 to 200,000 clones, approximately 88% of which are singletons. Source material: PBMCs or T cells enriched from blood (not recorded which). The receptors shown here come from a woman in her fifties or sixties who had recovered from COVID-19. The CDR3 runs from the conserved cysteine through the conserved F or W. Fields, in order: clone size, V gene, D gene, J gene, CDR3 protein, CDR3 DNA. D genes are given only for firm matches. Clone size is not always given. Where it is, it says once, few, many or a class for expanded clones.

abundance: few
v_gene: TRBV19
d_gene: .
j_gene: TRBJ1-5
CDR3aa: CASSTHQSSNQPQHF
CDR3nt: TGTGCCAGTAGTACCCACCAGTCTAGCAATCAGCCCCAGCATTTT

abundance: .
v_gene: TRBV28
d_gene: TRBD2
j_gene: TRBJ2-7
CDR3aa: CASSPTGTSDYEQYF
CDR3nt: TGTGCCAGCAGTCCGACCGGGACTAGCGACTACGAGCAGTACTTC

abundance: .
v_gene: TRBV5-1
d_gene: .
j_gene: TRBJ2-2
CDR3aa: CASSLRSGELFF
CDR3nt: TGCGCCAGCAGCCTTAGATCCGGGGAGCTGTTTTTT

abundance: .
v_gene: TRBV19
d_gene: .
j_gene: TRBJ2-5
CDR3aa: CASSEGTRETQYF
CDR3nt: TGTGCCAGTAGTGAGGGCACCCGGGAGACCCAGTACTTC

abundance: .
v_gene: TRBV6-6
d_gene: .
j_gene: TRBJ1-6
CDR3aa: CASTRTRGTSPLHF
CDR3nt: TGTGCCAGCACCCGGACCAGGGGTACTTCACCCCTCCACTTT

abundance: .
v_gene: TRBV9
d_gene: .
j_gene: TRBJ1-1
CDR3aa: CASSKQGREAFF
CDR3nt: TGTGCCAGCTCCAAACAGGGAAGGGAAGCTTTCTTT

abundance: .
v_gene: TRBV10-2
d_gene: .
j_gene: TRBJ1-2
CDR3aa: CASSEIGAIYGYTF
CDR3nt: TGCGCCAGCAGTGAAATCGGTGCAATCTATGGCTACACCTTC

abundance: .
v_gene: TRBV3-1/TRBV3-2
d_gene: TRBD1
j_gene: TRBJ2-5
CDR3aa: CASSQVDRGITQYF
CDR3nt: TGTGCCAGCAGCCAAGTAGACAGGGGCATAACCCAGTACTTC

abundance: .
v_gene: TRBV5-1
d_gene: .
j_gene: TRBJ1-5
CDR3aa: CASSLGLGNQPQHF
CDR3nt: TGCGCCAGCAGCTTGGGATTAGGCAATCAGCCCCAGCATTTT

abundance: .
v_gene: TRBV11-2
d_gene: .
j_gene: TRBJ1-1
CDR3aa: CASSLQGAEAFF
CDR3nt: TGTGCCAGCAGCCTACAGGGAGCTGAAGCTTTCTTT